This T cell receptor (beta chain) was profiled in a study of early T cells in non-severe SARS-CoV-2 infection. Across the whole study: Sequenced material consisted of bulk RNA (from unsorted whole blood), and chains were unpaired. Study results and limitations: Matching with VDJdb favored anti-spike CD8 responses (missing private and CD4 specificities).

TCRdb redid the calling of the 5' RACE reads with MiXCR, one entry per CDR3 protein. The sample holds some 50,000 distinct CDR3 sequences, around 8.4% seen once. The germline gives CDR1 LNHDA, CDR2 SQIVND (reference sequence). V was shortened by 6 bases and J by 2 bases, with 17 bases between the two germline ends. The CDR3 contains 17 residues. This clonotype came up many times. Its antigen is undetermined. The TCR originated in an adult who was a healthcare worker with PCR-confirmed SARS-CoV-2 infection or an uninfected control (not recorded which). Sequencing was done on a sample of whole blood. This chain connects TRBV19 to TRBJ2-6, with D possibly being TRBD1 (6 bases). In nucleotides, the CDR3 is TGTGCCAGTAGGCCCCCGGTCTGGGGGCCTGGGGCCAACGTCCTGACTTTC. Translated: CASRPPVWGPGANVLTF. The whole variable domain, filled in from reference TRBV19 and TRBJ2-6, reads DGGITQSPKYLFRKEGQNVTLSCEQNLNHDAMYWYRQDPGQGLRLIYYSQIVNDFQKGDIAEGYSVSREKKESFPLTVTSAQKNPTAFYLCASRPPVWGPGANVLTFGAGSRLTVL.